These 25 T cell receptor beta chains were all obtained from the same sample, sequenced in a study of Ad26.COV2.S vaccination and SARS-CoV-2 variants. TCRdb's copy holds only in-frame clones and misses some; the assay was immunoSEQ multiplex PCR. The repertoire holds about 480,000 clones, with 87% as singletons. The treatment was: 15 to 20 received Ad26.COV2.S at low or high dose, single or two shots; roughly five received placebo; per-sample allocation not given. Each sample was drawn 63 days after the first injection (of vaccine or placebo). The sample consisted of peripheral blood, taken in a trial of Ad26.COV2.S vaccine versus placebo. The receptors stem from a person between 18 and 60 years old who received the Ad26.COV2.S COVID-19 vaccine or a placebo.

The rearrangement uses TRBV19 and TRBJ2-1; 8 nucleotides line up with TRBD1. In germline, CDR1 is LNHDA, CDR2 SQIVND (reference sequence). V lost 3 bases and J lost 4; bases outside the gene matches: 14. There are 18 residues in the CDR3. As DNA, the CDR3 is TGTGCCAGTAGTATGCCCCGTTCAGGGACAGGAGGATACAATGAGCAGTTCTTC. Translated, it gives CASSMPRSGTGGYNEQFF.

The chain links TRBV7-9 to TRBJ1-4; D not certain. Germline-derived CDR1 and CDR2 are SEHNR and FQNEAQ (reference sequence). Trimming stripped 1 base from V and 10 bases from J, with 13 bases between. The CDR3 spans 14 residues. Written as DNA, the CDR3 is TGTGCCAGCAGCTTAGAAGTCTTAGGAGGAAAACTGTTTTTT. Translated: CASSLEVLGGKLFF.

This clone has a single count. The chain recombines TRBV6-1 with TRBJ1-5; 7 bases are a match to TRBD1. Trimming removed 0 bases from V and 6 bases from J; junction bases left unmatched: 5. Germline loops: CDR1 MNHNS, CDR2 SASEGT. The CDR3 runs to 15 residues. The CDR3 sequence: CASSEAQGVTQPQHF. The CDR3 DNA sequence: TGTGCCAGCAGTGAAGCCCAGGGGGTGACTCAGCCCCAGCATTTT.

The CDR3 DNA reads as TGTGCCAGCAGTTCCCGGGGGGACAGAAACACTGAAGCTTTCTTT. Its translation is CASSSRGDRNTEAFF. The chain combines TRBV27 with TRBJ1-1; 7 bases agree with TRBD1. The CDR3 loop spans 15 amino acids. CDR1 MNHEY and CDR2 SMNVEV come from the germline V gene (reference sequence). J was trimmed by 2 bases and V by 4 bases; bases with no gene match: 7.

Here the CDR3 DNA reads TGCAGCGTCAATCTCCCGGGACTAGCGAGTTCCTACGAGCAGTACTTC. Amino acids: CSVNLPGLASSYEQYF. This chain uses TRBV29-1 with TRBJ2-7, with 10 bases identical to TRBD2. The CDR3 runs 16 residues. V lost 6 bases to trimming and J lost 1 base; unmatched junction nucleotides: 12. Germline CDR1 is SQVTM and CDR2 is ANQGSEA.

The chain couples TRBV3-1 (or the pseudogene TRBV3-2) to TRBJ2-5; possible D gene TRBD1, 6 bases. CDR1 is LGHDT and CDR2 is YNNKEL in the germline V gene (reference sequence). V was clipped by 0 bases and J by 2 bases, with 10 bases between them. This CDR3 contains 15 residues. The CDR3 nucleotides are TGTGCCAGCAGCCAAGATGGGGGCCAACAAGAGACCCAGTACTTC. Translated, it gives CASSQDGGQQETQYF.

This chain uses TRBV24-1 with TRBJ1-2; D is unresolved. Germline V gene lookup returns CDR1 KGHDR and CDR2 SFDVKD. The V and J ends lost 1 base and 6 bases respectively, with 11 bases between them. This CDR3 spans 14 amino acids. CDR3 sequence: CATSDFEGVNGYTF. Here the CDR3 DNA reads TGTGCCACCAGTGATTTTGAGGGAGTAAATGGCTACACCTTC.

As regards this clone: Other DNA sequences in this sample translate to the same CDR3. V and J are TRBV10-3 and TRBJ2-7; perhaps TRBD2 as D (5 bases). Germline lookup yields CDR1 ENHRY and CDR2 SYGVKD. The length of the CDR3 is 12 residues. Deletions cut 2 bases from V and 7 bases from J, with 9 bases between. CDR3 in amino acids: CAISEGGGEQYF. The CDR3 bases are TGTGCCATCAGTGAGGGCGGAGGTGAGCAGTACTTC.

The V gene is TRBV28, the J gene TRBJ1-5, with unresolved D. This CDR3 region has 13 residues. Germline V lookup: CDR1 MDHEN, CDR2 SYDVKM. Trimming pared 3 bases from V and 3 bases from J, leaving 6 bases between. The CDR3 region has the DNA TGTGCCAGCAGTTTGACGGTCAATCAGCCCCAGCATTTT. This encodes CASSLTVNQPQHF.

The chain links TRBV28 to TRBJ1-6; 10 bases map to TRBD1. Germline CDR1 is MDHEN and CDR2 is SYDVKM. The CDR3 is 17 amino acids. Germline trimming cut 5 bases from V and 5 bases from J; bases unmatched to any gene: 9. Here the CDR3 reads CASSPLSGQGNNSPLHF. The CDR3 DNA reads TGTGCCAGCAGTCCCCTTTCGGGACAGGGGAATAATTCACCCCTCCACTTT.

This clone has just a few counts. This chain joins TRBV7-2 and TRBJ2-7, with D perhaps TRBD1 (6 bases). V gave up 5 bases and J gave up 3 bases, with 14 bases separating them. The CDR3 is made up of 14 amino acids. Germline CDR1 reads SGHTA; CDR2 reads FQGNSA. The CDR3 loop reads CASSLDRSSYEQYF. Here the CDR3 DNA reads TGTGCCAGCAGCCTAGACAGGAGTAGCTACGAGCAGTACTTC.

The chain couples TRBV2 to TRBJ2-1, with 9 bases lining up with TRBD1. Germline V gene data show CDR1 as SNHLY and CDR2 as FYNNEI. The V gene end was trimmed by 1 base and the J gene end by 6 bases; junction bases not matched to a gene: 4. This CDR3 comprises 15 residues. The CDR3 here is CASSEVRTGVNEQFF. CDR3 DNA sequence: TGTGCCAGCAGTGAAGTACGGACAGGGGTCAATGAGCAGTTCTTC.

The CDR3: CASSLSGLAVYNEQFF. The DNA of the CDR3 is TGTGCCAGCAGCTTGTCGGGACTAGCGGTTTACAATGAGCAGTTCTTC. The chain recombines TRBV7-8 with TRBJ2-1; 11 bases line up with TRBD2. The CDR3 is made up of 16 amino acids. The ends lost 3 bases at V and 4 bases at J; junction bases unmatched: 5. Germline lookup yields CDR1 SGHVS and CDR2 FQNEAQ.

The rearrangement uses TRBV15 and TRBJ2-1; TRBD2 matches at 8 bases. V lost 0 bases to trimming and J lost 4 bases; unmatched junction nucleotides: 11. This CDR3 is built from 18 residues. Looked up from germline, CDR1 is LNHNV and CDR2 is YYDKDF (reference sequence). CDR3 nucleotides: TGTGCCACCAGCAGAGATCGAATTAGCGGGACGTGGTACAATGAGCAGTTCTTC. Amino acids: CATSRDRISGTWYNEQFF.

The chain uses TRBV6-1 and TRBJ1-1; TRBD1 matches at 7 bases. V lost 3 bases, J lost 7 bases, and 11 bases stayed unmatched. CDR1 and CDR2 (germline): MNHNS, SASEGT. The CDR3 is made up of 15 amino acids. CDR3 sequence reads: CASSDPSDRRFEAFF. The CDR3 DNA reads as TGTGCCAGCAGTGACCCCTCGGACAGGCGGTTTGAAGCTTTCTTT.

The chain carries TRBV12-3 or TRBV12-4 and TRBJ2-5; D gene uncertain. This CDR3 has 13 amino acids. V was trimmed by 3 bases and J by 4 bases, leaving 9 bases between them. The chain's CDR3 is CASSFGSRETQYF. For the CDR3, the DNA is TGTGCCAGCAGTTTTGGGTCCCGAGAGACCCAGTACTTC.

The chain combines TRBV2 with TRBJ1-5; D is possibly TRBD1 (5 bases). This CDR3 is built from 15 residues. The germline CDR1 and CDR2 sequences are SNHLY and FYNNEI. V lost 2 bases to trimming and J lost 7 bases, with 15 bases between them. CDR3 DNA: TGTGCCAGCAGTGAATCCATGGCAGGGATACAGCCCCAGCATTTT. This encodes CASSESMAGIQPQHF.

This rearrangement joins TRBV7-2 to TRBJ2-5; 11 positions agree with TRBD2. The V and J ends lost 5 bases and 5 bases, in that order; junction bases with no gene match: 16. CDR1 and CDR2 from the germline V gene are SGHTA and FQGNSA. This CDR3 has 18 amino acids. CDR3: CASSPRSAPTSGKETQYF. For the CDR3, the DNA is TGTGCCAGCAGCCCGAGGAGTGCTCCGACTAGCGGGAAGGAGACCCAGTACTTC.

The chain employs TRBV24-1 and TRBJ2-5, with D unresolved. In germline, CDR1 is KGHDR, CDR2 SFDVKD. Trimming removed 4 bases at V and 4 bases at J, with 12 bases between. This CDR3 has 14 residues. The CDR3 DNA reads TGTGCCACCAGTGACCGCAACCCGGGAGAGACCCAGTACTTC. It codes for CATSDRNPGETQYF.

The rearrangement uses TRBV11-1 and TRBJ2-7; D is possibly TRBD2 (6 bases). The germline gives CDR1 SGHAT, CDR2 FQDESV (reference sequence). Trimming took off 4 bases at V and 1 base at J, with 14 bases between the two ends. The CDR3 loop spans 15 amino acids. The CDR3 region is CASSSGLHKSYEQYF. The CDR3 coding sequence is TGTGCCAGCAGCTCGGGACTGCATAAATCCTACGAGCAGTACTTC.

The gene calls are TRBV6-2 or TRBV6-3 and TRBJ1-1; D is undetermined. Germline-derived CDR1 and CDR2 are MNHEY and SVGEGT. This CDR3 region has 14 residues. Trimming shortened V by 2 bases and J by 5 bases, and 12 bases separated the two germline ends. The CDR3 DNA sequence: TGTGCCAGCAGTTACGGAGAATGGATGACTGAAGCTTTCTTT. This encodes CASSYGEWMTEAFF.

The rearrangement uses TRBV30 and TRBJ1-5; D gene uncertain. The CDR3 has 14 amino acids. V was clipped by 0 bases and J by 1 base, with 7 bases between them. CDR1 is GTSNPN and CDR2 is SVGIG in the germline V gene (reference sequence). The CDR3 here is CAWSVGLSNQPQHF. DNA of the CDR3: TGTGCCTGGAGTGTAGGACTCAGCAATCAGCCCCAGCATTTT.

The count of this clone is one. The rearrangement joins TRBV13 to TRBJ2-1; unclear D gene. V lost 7 bases and J lost 0, with 7 bases in between. The CDR3 contains 13 residues. Germline loops: CDR1 PRHDT, CDR2 FYEKMQ (reference sequence). CDR3 nucleotide sequence: TGTGCCAGCATACAAAGCTCCTACAATGAGCAGTTCTTC. This translates into CASIQSSYNEQFF.

The rearrangement joins TRBV4-3 to TRBJ2-7; 8 bases agree with TRBD1. Germline V gene data show CDR1 as LGHNA and CDR2 as YSLEER. This CDR3 spans 19 amino acids. Losses at the gene ends were 1 base for V and 2 bases for J; bases not matched to a gene: 16. Here the CDR3 DNA reads TGCGCCAGCAGCCAAGTTTTAGGTAGTACGGGACAGGACACCTACGAGCAGTACTTC. Amino acid sequence: CASSQVLGSTGQDTYEQYF.

The CDR3 sequence: CASSSAGVLGEKLFF. The CDR3 DNA reads as TGTGCCAGCAGTTCTGCAGGGGTATTAGGTGAAAAACTGTTTTTT. The genes are TRBV28 and TRBJ1-4; maybe TRBD1 (6 bases). CDR3 length: 15 residues. V dropped 4 bases and J dropped 7 bases, with 16 bases sitting between them. Germline V lookup: CDR1 MDHEN, CDR2 SYDVKM.